The clone carrying this T cell receptor (beta chain) has just a few counts. This sample was included in a study of T-cell memory formation after mild COVID-19. TCRdb processed the 5' RACE reads anew with MiXCR; each CDR3 protein has one entry. Found here are 400,000 or so distinct CDR3 sequences, around 21% of them singletons; the top ten hold about 12%. V was pared by 6 bases and J by 0 bases, with 10 bases between. The CDR3 length is 14 residues. Germline V lookup: CDR1 MNHEY, CDR2 SVGAGI. The clonotype was recovered from an adult woman who had mild COVID-19 (a few samples of this study predate the infection). Cell type and time point are not known. Source material: PBMCs or a T cell subset sorted from them (not recorded which). The chain carries TRBV6-5 and TRBJ2-3, with a possible D match to TRBD2 (6 bases). The CDR3 bases are TGTGCCAGCAGACGCGCGGGGAGCACAGATACGCAGTATTTT. This codes for CASRRAGSTDTQYF.